Sequencing of this T cell receptor (beta chain) was carried out in a study of technical replicates of blood from a few donors. This clone was recorded once. Other DNA sequences in the same sample also yield this CDR3. Data came from immunoSEQ multiplex PCR; TCRdb stores just in-frame clones and leaves some out. This table has about 80,000 clones, about 92% appearing once. CDR3 length equals 13 residues. Germline values: CDR1 MGHDK, CDR2 SYGVNS. The germline V and J ends were trimmed by 4 bases and 1 base, with 6 bases remaining between them. This sequence originates from a human donor in good health. This rearrangement joins TRBV25-1 to TRBJ2-3; TRBD1 might be the D (5 bases). Sequenced: T cells isolated from PBMCs. DNA of the CDR3: TGTGCCAGCAGTGCACAGGGCACAGATACGCAGTATTTT. Its translation: CASSAQGTDTQYF.